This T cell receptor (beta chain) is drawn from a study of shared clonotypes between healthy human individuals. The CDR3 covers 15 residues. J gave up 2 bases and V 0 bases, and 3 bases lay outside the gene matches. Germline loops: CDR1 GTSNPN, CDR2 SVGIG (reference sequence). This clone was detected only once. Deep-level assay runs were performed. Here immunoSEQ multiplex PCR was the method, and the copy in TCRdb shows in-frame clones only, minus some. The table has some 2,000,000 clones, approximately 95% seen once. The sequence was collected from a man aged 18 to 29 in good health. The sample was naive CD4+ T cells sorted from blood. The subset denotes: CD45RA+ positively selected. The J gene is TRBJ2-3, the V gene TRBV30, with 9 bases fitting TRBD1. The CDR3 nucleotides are TGTGCCTGGAGTGTAACAGGGGGCTCCACAGATACGCAGTATTTT. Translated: CAWSVTGGSTDTQYF.